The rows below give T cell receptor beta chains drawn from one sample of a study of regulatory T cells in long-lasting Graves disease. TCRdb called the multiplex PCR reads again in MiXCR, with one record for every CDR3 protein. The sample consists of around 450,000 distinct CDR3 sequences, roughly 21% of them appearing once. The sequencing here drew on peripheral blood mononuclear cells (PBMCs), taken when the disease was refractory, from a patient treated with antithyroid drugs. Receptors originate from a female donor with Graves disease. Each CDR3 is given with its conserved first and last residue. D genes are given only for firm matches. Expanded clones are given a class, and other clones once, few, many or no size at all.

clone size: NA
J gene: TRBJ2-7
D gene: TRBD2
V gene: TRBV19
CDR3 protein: CASSILAGVIYEQYF
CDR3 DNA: TGTGCCAGTAGTATCTTAGCGGGAGTTATCTACGAGCAGTACTTC

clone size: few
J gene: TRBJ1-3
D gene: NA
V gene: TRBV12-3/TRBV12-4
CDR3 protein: CASSLFSSGNTIYF
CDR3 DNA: TGTGCCAGCAGTTTATTCTCCTCTGGAAACACCATATATTTT

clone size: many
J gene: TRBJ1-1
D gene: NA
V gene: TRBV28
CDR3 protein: CASSLLGGANTEAFF
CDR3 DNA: TGTGCCAGCAGTTTATTAGGCGGAGCGAACACTGAAGCTTTCTTT

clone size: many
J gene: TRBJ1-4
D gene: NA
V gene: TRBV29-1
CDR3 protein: CSFAAFGELFF
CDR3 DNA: TGCAGCTTCGCGGCATTCGGGGAACTGTTTTTT

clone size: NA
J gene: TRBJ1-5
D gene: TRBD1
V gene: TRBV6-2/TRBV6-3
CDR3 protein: CASSYRDRPYQPQHF
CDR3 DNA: TGTGCCAGCAGTTACAGGGACAGGCCCTACCAGCCCCAGCATTTT

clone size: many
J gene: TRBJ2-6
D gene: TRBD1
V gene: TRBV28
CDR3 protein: CASMSAGTGGSSGANVLTF
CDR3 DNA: TGTGCCAGCATGTCCGCCGGGACAGGGGGTTCCTCTGGGGCCAACGTCCTGACTTTC

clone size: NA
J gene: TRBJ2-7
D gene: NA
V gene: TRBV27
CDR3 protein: CASSSRTESYEQYF
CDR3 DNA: TGTGCCAGCAGTTCCCGGACAGAGTCCTACGAGCAGTACTTC

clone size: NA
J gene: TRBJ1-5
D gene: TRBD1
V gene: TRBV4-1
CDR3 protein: CASSQDRDRGNQPQHF
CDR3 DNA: TGCGCCAGCAGCCAAGACCGTGACAGGGGAAATCAGCCCCAGCATTTT

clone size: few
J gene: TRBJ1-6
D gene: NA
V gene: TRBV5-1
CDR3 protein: CASSSPDRNNSPLHF
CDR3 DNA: TGCGCCAGCAGCTCCCCGGACAGAAATAATTCACCCCTCCACTTT

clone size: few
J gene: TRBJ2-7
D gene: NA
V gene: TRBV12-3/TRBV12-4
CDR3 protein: CASSSDRRSYEQYF
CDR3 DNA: TGTGCCAGCAGTTCGGACAGACGCTCCTACGAGCAGTACTTC

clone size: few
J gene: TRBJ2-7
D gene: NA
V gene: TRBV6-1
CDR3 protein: CASGGSFYEQYF
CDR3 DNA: TGTGCCAGCGGGGGGAGCTTCTACGAGCAGTACTTC

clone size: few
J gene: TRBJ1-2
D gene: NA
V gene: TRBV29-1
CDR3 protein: CSVVETANYGYTF
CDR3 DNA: TGCAGCGTTGTCGAGACAGCTAACTATGGCTACACCTTC

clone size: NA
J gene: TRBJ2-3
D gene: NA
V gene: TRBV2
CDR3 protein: CASRNRLGDTQYF
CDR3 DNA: TGTGCCAGCAGGAACAGGTTGGGAGATACGCAGTATTTT

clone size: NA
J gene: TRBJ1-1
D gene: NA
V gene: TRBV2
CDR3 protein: CASSRAWTEAFF
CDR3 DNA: TGTGCCAGCAGCCGCGCCTGGACTGAAGCTTTCTTT

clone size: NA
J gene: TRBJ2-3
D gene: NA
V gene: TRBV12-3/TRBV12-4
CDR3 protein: CASSLTDSTDTQYF
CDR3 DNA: TGTGCCAGCAGCCTGACAGACAGCACAGATACGCAGTATTTT

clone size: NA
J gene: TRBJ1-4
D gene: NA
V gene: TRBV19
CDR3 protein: CASSTSPGKLFF
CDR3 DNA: TGTGCCAGTAGTACTTCTCCTGGAAAACTGTTTTTT

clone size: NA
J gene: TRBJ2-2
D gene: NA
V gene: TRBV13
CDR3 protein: CASSLRVARNTGELFF
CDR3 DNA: TGTGCCAGCAGCTTAAGGGTCGCCAGGAACACCGGGGAGCTGTTTTTT

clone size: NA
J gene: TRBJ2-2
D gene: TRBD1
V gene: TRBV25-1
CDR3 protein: CASSGAGGPGELFF
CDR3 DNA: TGTGCCAGCAGTGGGGCAGGGGGACCCGGGGAGCTGTTTTTT

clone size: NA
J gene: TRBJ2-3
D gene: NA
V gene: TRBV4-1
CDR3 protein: CASSQGVRETDTQYF
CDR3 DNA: TGCGCCAGCAGCCAAGGAGTCAGGGAAACAGATACGCAGTATTTT

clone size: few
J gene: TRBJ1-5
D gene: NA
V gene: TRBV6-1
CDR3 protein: CAINNEGQRGLYSNQPQHF
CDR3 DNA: TGTGCCATCAACAACGAGGGGCAGCGGGGCCTATATAGCAATCAGCCCCAGCATTTT

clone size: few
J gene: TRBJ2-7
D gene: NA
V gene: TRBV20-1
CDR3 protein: CSARDTVGGGQYF
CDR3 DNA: TGCAGTGCTAGAGATACGGTCGGGGGAGGGCAGTACTTC

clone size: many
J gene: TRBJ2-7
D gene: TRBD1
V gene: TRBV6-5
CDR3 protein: CASSYFRTGDSYEQYF
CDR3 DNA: TGTGCCAGCAGTTATTTCAGGACAGGGGACTCCTACGAGCAGTACTTC

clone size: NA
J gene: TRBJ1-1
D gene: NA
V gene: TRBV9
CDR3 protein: CASSGTGTATLEAFF
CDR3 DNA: TGTGCCAGCAGCGGAACCGGGACCGCGACCCTTGAAGCTTTCTTT

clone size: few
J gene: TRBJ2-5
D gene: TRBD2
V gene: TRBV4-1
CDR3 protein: CASSQDRAGGDQETQYF
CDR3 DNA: TGCGCCAGCAGCCAAGATAGGGCGGGAGGGGACCAAGAGACCCAGTACTTC

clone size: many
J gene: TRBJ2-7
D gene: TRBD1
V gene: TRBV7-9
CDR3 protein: CASSKGTAARWSEQYF
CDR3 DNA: TGTGCCAGCAGCAAAGGGACAGCCGCGAGGTGGTCCGAGCAGTACTTC

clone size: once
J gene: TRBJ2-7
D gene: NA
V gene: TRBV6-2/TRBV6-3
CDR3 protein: CASSTGASGYYEQYF
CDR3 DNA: TGTGCCAGCTCTACAGGGGCTAGCGGATACTACGAGCAGTACTTC

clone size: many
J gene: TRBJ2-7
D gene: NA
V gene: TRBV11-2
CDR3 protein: CASSSSRLLSSYEQYF
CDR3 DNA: TGTGCCAGCAGCTCCTCCCGCCTGCTGAGCTCCTACGAGCAGTACTTC

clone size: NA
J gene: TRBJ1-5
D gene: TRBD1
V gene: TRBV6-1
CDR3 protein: CASRRTGGAGNQPQHF
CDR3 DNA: TGTGCCAGCAGACGTACAGGGGGCGCCGGCAATCAGCCCCAGCATTTT

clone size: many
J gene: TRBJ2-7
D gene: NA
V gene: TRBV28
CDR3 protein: CASSLSGLIYEQYF
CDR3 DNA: TGTGCCAGCAGTTTAAGTGGGCTAATCTACGAGCAGTACTTC

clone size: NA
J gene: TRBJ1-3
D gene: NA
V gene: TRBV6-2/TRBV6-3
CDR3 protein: CASTLGHLLSSGNTIYF
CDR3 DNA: TGTGCCAGCACCTTGGGACACCTCCTCAGCTCTGGAAACACCATATATTTT

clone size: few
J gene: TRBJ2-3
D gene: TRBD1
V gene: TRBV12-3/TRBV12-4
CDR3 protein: CASSHGTATPTDTQYF
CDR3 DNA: TGTGCCAGCAGCCATGGGACAGCTACGCCCACAGATACGCAGTATTTT

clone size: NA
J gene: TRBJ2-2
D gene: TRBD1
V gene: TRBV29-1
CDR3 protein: CSAGQGANTGELFF
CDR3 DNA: TGCAGCGCCGGACAGGGCGCGAACACCGGGGAGCTGTTTTTT

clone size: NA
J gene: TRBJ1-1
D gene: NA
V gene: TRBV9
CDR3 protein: CASSVEGATEAFF
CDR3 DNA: TGTGCCAGCAGCGTAGAAGGTGCCACTGAAGCTTTCTTT

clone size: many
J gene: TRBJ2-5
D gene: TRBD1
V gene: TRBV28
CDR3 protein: CASSAPTGLQETQYF
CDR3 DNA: TGTGCCAGCAGTGCTCCGACAGGGTTGCAAGAGACCCAGTACTTC

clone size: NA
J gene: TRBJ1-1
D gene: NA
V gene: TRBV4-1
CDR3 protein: CASSQEARLGDEAFF
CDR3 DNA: TGCGCCAGCAGCCAGGAGGCGAGGCTCGGCGATGAAGCTTTCTTT

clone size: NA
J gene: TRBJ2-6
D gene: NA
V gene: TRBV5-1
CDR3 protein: CASREGQLSGANVLTF
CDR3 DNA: TGCGCCAGCAGGGAGGGACAGCTCTCTGGGGCCAACGTCCTGACTTTC

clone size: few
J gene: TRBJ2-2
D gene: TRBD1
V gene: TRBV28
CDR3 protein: CASSANRGPTGELFF
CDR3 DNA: TGTGCCAGCAGTGCCAACAGGGGCCCAACCGGGGAGCTGTTTTTT

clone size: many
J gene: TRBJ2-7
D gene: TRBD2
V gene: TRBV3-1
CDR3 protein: CASSPLAGDVFF
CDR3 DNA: TGTGCCAGCAGCCCGCTAGCGGGGGATGTTTTCTTC